Below, one TCR beta chain is given with its context. The antigen is not known. Trimming pared 6 bases from V and 0 bases from J, leaving 18 bases between. The CDR3 spans 16 residues. Per the germline V gene, CDR1 is SQVTM and CDR2 is ANQGSEA. It was with 60 Vbeta and 13 Jbeta primers that the PCR ran. TCRdb's table, derived via immunoSEQ multiplex PCR, lists solely in-frame clones and lacks some. The repertoire table contains under 250,000 clones. These data originate in a study of cytomegalovirus exposure and HLA in healthy donors. Overall study results and limits: Earlier analysis yielded a pattern in which most TCR beta V segments were productive about 90% or about 30% of the time. HLA allele associations emerged for 16,951 TCR beta sequences in a later analysis, at 0.05 false discovery rate. It was likely that a cluster of highly shared sequence variants was a sequencing artifact. Among donors in an Asian-associated ancestry cluster, a later analysis reportedly found fewer N-insertions than the roughly 700-donor mean.

Sequencing used PBMCs. This TCR derives from a girl aged 2-10 years in good health and CMV-seropositive. The V call is TRBV29-1, the J call TRBJ2-1; a weak D match, TRBD2 (6 bases). CDR3 DNA: TGCAGCGTCAGCGGACTAACCCAGAGCTCCTACAATGAGCAGTTCTTC. This gives the protein CSVSGLTQSSYNEQFF.